A single sample gave rise to the 29 T cell receptor beta chains below, sequenced in a study of blood T cell repertoires in COVID-19. The method was immunoSEQ multiplex PCR; TCRdb's version includes in-frame clones alone and lacks a portion of them. The repertoire holds approximately 82,000 clones, with approximately 80% as singletons. The specimen sequenced was peripheral blood. The source of these receptors is a human donor in a cohort sampled during active COVID-19.

The gene calls are TRBV28 and TRBJ2-1; 7 nucleotides agree with TRBD2. Germline CDR1 MDHEN, CDR2 SYDVKM. This CDR3 spans 14 amino acids. Trimming cost V 5 bases and J 5 bases; bases outside gene matches: 6. CDR3 bases: TGTGCCAGCAGTACCAGCGGGGCCCACAATGAGCAGTTCTTC. Protein sequence: CASSTSGAHNEQFF.

V and J are TRBV6-2 or TRBV6-3 and TRBJ2-2; D call uncertain. The CDR3 covers 11 residues. V was trimmed by 2 bases and J by 7 bases, leaving 2 bases between them. From germline, CDR1 is MNHEY and CDR2 SVGEGT. This chain's CDR3 is CASSYHGELFF. DNA of the CDR3: TGTGCCAGCAGTTACCACGGGGAGCTGTTTTTT.

The chain couples TRBV5-4 to TRBJ1-2; 8 positions agree with TRBD1. CDR1 is SGHNT and CDR2 is YYREEE in the germline V gene (reference sequence). V dropped 0 bases and J dropped 3; count of bases not matched to a gene: 7. This CDR3 region has 16 residues. This CDR3 is CASSLGQGATDYGYTF. Here the CDR3 DNA reads TGTGCCAGCAGCTTGGGTCAGGGGGCTACGGACTATGGCTACACCTTC.

The chain uses TRBV7-8 and TRBJ1-3, with D hard to call. Germline values: CDR1 SGHVS, CDR2 FQNEAQ. This CDR3 spans 14 amino acids. Trimming left V 2 bases short and J 0 bases short, with 5 bases between. The CDR3 protein is CASSLSGSGNTIYF. In DNA form, the CDR3 reads TGTGCCAGCAGCTTAAGCGGCTCTGGAAACACCATATATTTT.

The chain joins TRBV11-2 to TRBJ1-5; D not resolved. Germline CDR1 is SGHAT and CDR2 is FQNNGV. The CDR3 runs to 15 residues. V was shortened by 1 base and J by 4 bases, with 11 bases between the two germline ends. This CDR3 reads CASSLVIGRNQPQHF. CDR3 nucleotide sequence: TGTGCCAGCAGCTTAGTAATCGGTAGAAATCAGCCCCAGCATTTT.

This chain joins TRBV6-5 and TRBJ2-2, with D hard to call. This CDR3 is built from 14 residues. From germline, CDR1 is MNHEY and CDR2 SVGAGI. Trimming stripped 7 bases from V and 2 bases from J, with 11 bases between. CDR3 in DNA: TGTGCCAGCACTTGGCAGATAAACACCGGGGAGCTGTTTTTT. Amino acids: CASTWQINTGELFF.

J is TRBJ2-7 and V is TRBV30; tentatively, D is TRBD2 (6 bases). CDR1 is GTSNPN, CDR2 SVGIG, per germline (reference sequence). Trimming took off 3 bases at V and 2 bases at J, with 14 bases between the two ends. This CDR3 contains 14 residues. CDR3 coding DNA: TGTGCCTGGAGACCCCGGGGGTCACCCTACGAGCAGTACTTC. Its translation: CAWRPRGSPYEQYF.

This clone appeared a few times. This rearrangement joins TRBV7-6 to TRBJ1-6, with D uncertain. V was clipped by 3 bases and J by 7 bases, with 7 bases between them. CDR3 size: 13 residues. In germline, CDR1 is SGHVS, CDR2 FNYEAQ. The CDR3 sequence is CASSLSENSPLHF. The CDR3, as DNA: TGTGCCAGCAGCTTGAGCGAGAATTCACCCCTCCACTTT.

This clone was counted a single time. This sequence joins TRBV27 and TRBJ2-6; tentative D call: TRBD2 (6 bases). The CDR3 length is 19 residues. The V end was cut by 6 bases, the J end by 0 bases, with 21 bases between. CDR1 MNHEY and CDR2 SMNVEV come from the germline V gene (reference sequence). The DNA for the CDR3 is TGTGCCAGCAGAATTTGGGGCGGGACGGCGAGCTCTGGGGCCAACGTCCTGACTTTC. Translated, it gives CASRIWGGTASSGANVLTF.

V gene TRBV5-6 combines with J gene TRBJ1-2; D not resolved. Germline V gene lookup returns CDR1 SGHDT and CDR2 YYEEEE. Trimming pared 6 bases from V and 8 bases from J, leaving 17 bases between. This CDR3 is built from 13 residues. This CDR3 reads CASTKRPGEGYTF. The CDR3 nucleotides read TGTGCCAGCACCAAACGACCCGGGGAGGGCTACACCTTC.

The genes are TRBV3-1 (or the pseudogene TRBV3-2) and TRBJ2-1, with D perhaps matching TRBD2 (6 bases). This CDR3 has 13 amino acids. Trimming pared 6 bases from V and 6 bases from J, leaving 12 bases between. Looked up from germline, CDR1 is LGHDT and CDR2 is YNNKEL (reference sequence). The chain's CDR3 is CASSRLGSNEQFF. The CDR3 bases are TGTGCCAGCAGTCGACTAGGATCCAATGAGCAGTTCTTC.

The chain recombines TRBV21-1 with TRBJ2-7; no DNA check was done on the table's D call, TRBD1. TRBV21-1 is assigned pseudogene status. CDR3 length: 16 residues. The CDR3 reads CASSKVGRVRPYEQYF. The CDR3 DNA reads TGTGCCAGCAGCAAAGTAGGCAGGGTGAGGCCCTACGAGCAGTACTTC.

A few counts support this clone. J is TRBJ1-5 and V is TRBV6-6; D not certain. This CDR3 comprises 16 residues. Per germline, CDR1 MNHNY and CDR2 SVGAGI (reference sequence). Trimming stripped 6 bases from V and 4 bases from J, with 19 bases between. CDR3 sequence: CASSTHGRRTNQPQHF. The CDR3 region has the DNA TGTGCCAGCAGCACCCACGGGAGGAGAACTAATCAGCCCCAGCATTTT.

The chain has TRBV5-1 and TRBJ2-1; 9 bases map to TRBD1. The CDR3 contains 13 residues. V was pared by 4 bases and J by 8 bases, with 4 bases of the junction left unmatched. CDR1 and CDR2 (germline): SGHRS, YFSETQ. The CDR3 loop is CASSNTGGDEQFF. In DNA form, the CDR3 reads TGCGCCAGCAGCAATACAGGGGGCGATGAGCAGTTCTTC.

The chain carries TRBV5-1 and TRBJ2-7; D is ambiguous. CDR1 is SGHRS and CDR2 is YFSETQ in the germline V gene. Trimming removed 0 bases from V and 5 bases from J, with 6 bases in between. The CDR3 has 12 amino acids. CDR3 loop: CASSLGHNEQYF. The CDR3 DNA reads as TGCGCCAGCAGCTTGGGACATAACGAGCAGTACTTC.

The chain joins TRBV19 to TRBJ2-1; D is undetermined. This CDR3 has 13 amino acids. Trimming cost V 3 bases and J 9 bases, with 12 bases left between them. Germline lookup yields CDR1 LNHDA and CDR2 SQIVND (reference sequence). The CDR3 DNA sequence: TGTGCCAGTAGTATTCTGGAGTCGGCTGAGCAGTTCTTC. It encodes CASSILESAEQFF.

The V and J genes are TRBV11-3 and TRBJ2-7; no definite D call. Trimming stripped 4 bases from V and 0 bases from J, with 13 bases between. The CDR3 is 15 residues long. CDR1 is SGHNT, CDR2 YENEEA, per germline. The CDR3 coding sequence is TGTGCCAGCAGCTCTGGTCCCTCTAGCTCCTACGAGCAGTACTTC. Its translation: CASSSGPSSSYEQYF.

The rearrangement uses TRBV30 and TRBJ1-4; D is unresolved. The CDR3 is 20 amino acids. CDR1 is GTSNPN and CDR2 is SVGIG in the germline V gene (reference sequence). The V end lost 3 bases, the J end lost 8 bases, and 34 bases lay between the germline ends. The CDR3 DNA reads TGTGCCTGGAGGCGAAGAGGGATTGAGGGTCCAGAAGAACTAGAAGAAAAACTGTTTTTT. Translating gives CAWRRRGIEGPEELEEKLFF.

The gene calls are TRBV6-5 and TRBJ1-3; D not resolved. The CDR3 is 15 amino acids. The V gene's germline CDR1 is MNHEY and CDR2 SVGAGI. The V end was cut by 0 bases, the J end by 0 bases, with 6 bases between. CDR3 sequence: CASSYSAISGNTIYF. In DNA form, the CDR3 reads TGTGCCAGCAGTTACTCGGCCATCTCTGGAAACACCATATATTTT.

The V and J genes are TRBV6-1 and TRBJ1-5; possibly TRBD1 for D (5 bases). Per germline, CDR1 MNHNS and CDR2 SASEGT. The CDR3 length is 16 residues. Trimming left V 0 bases short and J 3 bases short, with 12 bases between. The CDR3 DNA reads TGTGCCAGCAGTGAAGCCGGGGGTTGGATCAATCAGCCCCAGCATTTT. It specifies CASSEAGGWINQPQHF.

CDR3 sequence reads: CAVEKRGRTDTQYF. CDR3 sequence (DNA): TGTGCCGTGGAGAAGCGGGGGCGCACAGATACGCAGTATTTT. The rearrangement links TRBV7-9 to TRBJ2-3, with TRBD2 matching over 8 bases. V lost 11 bases and J lost 1; bases outside the gene matches: 8. Germline lookup yields CDR1 SEHNR and CDR2 FQNEAQ (reference sequence). This CDR3 has 14 residues.

V gene TRBV3-1 (or the pseudogene TRBV3-2) combines with J gene TRBJ2-2; no clear D. Trimming took 0 bases from V and 4 from J, leaving 6 bases between them. This CDR3 spans 14 amino acids. Germline V gene lookup returns CDR1 LGHDT and CDR2 YNNKEL (reference sequence). CDR3 DNA: TGTGCCAGCAGCCAAGATCCCAGCACCGGGGAGCTGTTTTTT. Translating it yields CASSQDPSTGELFF.

The rearrangement links TRBV13 to TRBJ2-7, with TRBD1 matching 8 bases. The CDR3 is 16 amino acids. V shed 5 bases and J 3 bases; nucleotides not matched to a gene: 12. In germline, CDR1 is PRHDT, CDR2 FYEKMQ (reference sequence). Here the CDR3 DNA reads TGTGCCAGCAGCCCTCCCGGGGGACAGGCCGACTACGAGCAGTACTTC. It is translated as CASSPPGGQADYEQYF.

This chain joins TRBV5-5 and TRBJ1-1; D unclear. This CDR3 has 18 amino acids. CDR1 and CDR2 (germline): SGHKS, YYEKEE (reference sequence). With 1 base removed from V and 0 bases from J, the gap between germline ends came to 19 bases. CDR3 sequence: CASSLYLGGGYLNTEAFF. The DNA of the CDR3 is TGTGCCAGCAGCTTGTATTTAGGCGGTGGCTACCTGAACACTGAAGCTTTCTTT.

This chain joins TRBV11-2 and TRBJ2-3; 9 bases are shared with TRBD2. The trim removed 3 bases at V and 3 bases at J, leaving 7 bases unmatched. CDR1 is SGHAT and CDR2 is FQNNGV in the germline V gene. The CDR3 has 16 residues. The CDR3 bases are TGTGCCAGCAGCTTCGGCGGGGGGGTAGGAACAGATACGCAGTATTTT. Translating it yields CASSFGGGVGTDTQYF.

The table lists this clone with a few counts. CDR3 loop: CASSPIYEQYF. Here the CDR3 DNA reads TGTGCCAGCAGCCCAATCTACGAGCAGTACTTC. V usage is TRBV7-9 and J usage is TRBJ2-7; D not resolved. The V gene lost 5 bases and the J gene lost 3 bases, with 5 bases spanning the gap. This CDR3 has 11 amino acids. The germline V gene has CDR1 SEHNR and CDR2 FQNEAQ (reference sequence).

V is TRBV6-5 and J is TRBJ1-3; D unclear. The CDR3 runs to 16 residues. Trimming removed 0 bases from V and 0 bases from J, with 9 bases in between. CDR1 and CDR2 from the germline V gene are MNHEY and SVGAGI. The CDR3 DNA reads as TGTGCCAGCAGTTACTCGTCTGGGCTCTCTGGAAACACCATATATTTT. Amino acid sequence: CASSYSSGLSGNTIYF.

The J gene is TRBJ2-3, the V gene TRBV30; TRBD1 agrees at 7 bases. The CDR3 has 12 amino acids. Trimming cost V 3 bases and J 5 bases; bases outside gene matches: 2. Germline V CDR1 and CDR2: GTSNPN, SVGIG (reference sequence). The CDR3 DNA follows: TGTGCCTGGAGGAGGGACAGAGATACGCAGTATTTT. It is translated as CAWRRDRDTQYF.

V is TRBV20-1 and J is TRBJ2-2; D not certain. Trimming removed 6 bases at V and 6 bases at J, with 8 bases between. The germline V gene has CDR1 DFQATT and CDR2 SNEGSKA (reference sequence). The CDR3 is 11 residues long. In nucleotides, the CDR3 is TGCAGTGCCCCTCGGGCCGGGGAGCTGTTTTTT. Its protein is CSAPRAGELFF.